This T cell receptor (beta chain) was captured by sequencing in a study of T cell responses to AZD1222 COVID-19 vaccine. The study's findings and limits: Vaccine-associated CD4 TCRs spanned spike, dominant at 160-218 and 743-854. White British ancestry dominated among donors, who included more females, and clonal diversity was possibly underestimated. Without day 14 samples, only post-peak T cell repertoires were studied. Unmutated variant regions are reportedly the target of nearly half of TCRs that are spike-specific.

In the case of this clone: What it recognizes is unknown.

The CDR3 consists of 16 residues. CDR1 and CDR2 (germline): MNHNS, SASEGT. V was pared by 2 bases and J by 5 bases, with 4 bases of the junction left unmatched. Repertoires were generated with immunoSEQ multiplex PCR, while TCRdb's copy carries only in-frame clones and drops some. The sample shows roughly 150,000 clones, 85% to 95% of them seen only once. Source: peripheral blood, taken on day 0 of AZD1222 vaccination. V gene TRBV6-1 combines with J gene TRBJ1-4; 11 nucleotides agree with TRBD1. This receptor was identified in an adult in good health. The CDR3 loop reads CASSEPDRGQNEKLFF. In DNA form, the CDR3 reads TGTGCCAGCAGTGAACCGGACAGGGGGCAGAATGAAAAACTGTTTTTT.